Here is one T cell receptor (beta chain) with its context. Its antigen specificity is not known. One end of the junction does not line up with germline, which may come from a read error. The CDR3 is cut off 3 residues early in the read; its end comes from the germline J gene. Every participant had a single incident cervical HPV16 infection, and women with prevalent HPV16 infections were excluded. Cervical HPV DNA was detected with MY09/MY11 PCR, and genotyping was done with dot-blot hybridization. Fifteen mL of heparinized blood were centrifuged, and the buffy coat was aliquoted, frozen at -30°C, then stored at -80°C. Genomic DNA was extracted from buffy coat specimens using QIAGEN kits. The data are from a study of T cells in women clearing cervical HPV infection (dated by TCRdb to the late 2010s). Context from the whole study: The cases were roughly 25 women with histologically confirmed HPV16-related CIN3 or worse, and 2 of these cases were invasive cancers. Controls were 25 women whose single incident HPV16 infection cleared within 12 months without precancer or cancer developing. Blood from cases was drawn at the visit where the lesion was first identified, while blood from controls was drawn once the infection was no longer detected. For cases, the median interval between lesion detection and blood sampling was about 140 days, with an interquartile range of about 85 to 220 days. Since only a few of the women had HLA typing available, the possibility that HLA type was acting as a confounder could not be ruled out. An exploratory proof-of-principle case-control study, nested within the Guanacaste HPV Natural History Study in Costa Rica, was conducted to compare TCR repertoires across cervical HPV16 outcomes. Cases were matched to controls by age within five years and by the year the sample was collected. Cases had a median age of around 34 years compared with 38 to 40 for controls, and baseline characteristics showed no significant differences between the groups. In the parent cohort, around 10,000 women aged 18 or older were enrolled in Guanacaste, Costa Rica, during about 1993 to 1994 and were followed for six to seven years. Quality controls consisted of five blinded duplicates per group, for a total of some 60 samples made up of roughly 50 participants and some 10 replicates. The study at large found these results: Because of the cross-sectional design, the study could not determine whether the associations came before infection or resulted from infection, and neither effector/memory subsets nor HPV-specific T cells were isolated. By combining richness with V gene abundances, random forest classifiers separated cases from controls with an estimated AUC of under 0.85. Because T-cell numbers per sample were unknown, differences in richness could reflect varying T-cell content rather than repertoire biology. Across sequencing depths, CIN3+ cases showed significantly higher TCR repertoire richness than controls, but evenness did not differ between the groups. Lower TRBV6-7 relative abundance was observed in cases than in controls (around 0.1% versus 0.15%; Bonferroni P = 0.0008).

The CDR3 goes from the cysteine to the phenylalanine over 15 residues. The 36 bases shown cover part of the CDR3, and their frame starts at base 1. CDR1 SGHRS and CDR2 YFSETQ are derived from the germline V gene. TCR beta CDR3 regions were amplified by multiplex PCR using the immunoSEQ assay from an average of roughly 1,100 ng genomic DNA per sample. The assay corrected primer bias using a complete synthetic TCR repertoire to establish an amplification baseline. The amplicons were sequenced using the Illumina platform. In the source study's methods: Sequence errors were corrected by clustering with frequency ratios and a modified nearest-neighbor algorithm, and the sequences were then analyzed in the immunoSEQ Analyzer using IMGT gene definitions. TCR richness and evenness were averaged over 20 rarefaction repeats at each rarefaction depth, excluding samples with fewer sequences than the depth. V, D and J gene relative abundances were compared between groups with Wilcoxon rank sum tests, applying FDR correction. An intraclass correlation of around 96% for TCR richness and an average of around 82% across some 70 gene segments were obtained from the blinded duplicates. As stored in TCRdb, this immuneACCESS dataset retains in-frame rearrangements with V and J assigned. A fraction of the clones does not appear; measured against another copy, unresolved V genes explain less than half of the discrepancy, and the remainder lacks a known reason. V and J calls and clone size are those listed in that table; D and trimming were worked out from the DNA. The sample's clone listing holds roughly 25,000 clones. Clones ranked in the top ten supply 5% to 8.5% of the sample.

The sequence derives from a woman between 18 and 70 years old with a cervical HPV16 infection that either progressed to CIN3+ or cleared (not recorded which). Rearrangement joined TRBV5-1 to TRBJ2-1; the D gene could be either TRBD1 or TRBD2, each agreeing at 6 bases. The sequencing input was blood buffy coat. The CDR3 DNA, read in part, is TGCGCCAGCAGTTTGGGGGCGGGAAGCATCTATGAG. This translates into CASSLGAGSIYE. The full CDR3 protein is CASSLGAGSIYEQFF.